This T cell receptor beta chain is drawn from a study of cytomegalovirus exposure and HLA in healthy donors. V was clipped by 3 bases and J by 0 bases, with 9 bases between them. The CDR3 consists of 15 residues. Germline lookup yields CDR1 SGHTA and CDR2 FQGNSA. Findings and limits, study-wide: A later analysis linked a missense DCLRE1C variant to TCR beta V- and J-gene trimming. Researchers reportedly found TCR beta sequences accurately predicted most subjects' HLA-A and HLA-B alleles.

The PCR made use of 60 Vbeta and 13 Jbeta primers. How the authors handled the data: An analysis that came later counted 80 million or so unique TCR beta chains, approximately 10 million shared. Assay: immunoSEQ multiplex PCR; the TCRdb copy retains only in-frame clones and omits some. V and J calls and clone size are as listed in that table; D and trimming were resolved from the DNA. The table lists 65,000 to 85,000 clones, 75% to 90% of them singletons. A note on this clone: Antigen: not known.

The receptor was derived from a woman in her 30s in good health and CMV-seronegative. Material for sequencing was PBMCs. The V call is TRBV7-2, the J call TRBJ2-1; D is unresolved. CDR3 residues: CASSFGHGSYNEQFF. The CDR3 DNA follows: TGTGCCAGCAGCTTCGGTCATGGCTCCTACAATGAGCAGTTCTTC.